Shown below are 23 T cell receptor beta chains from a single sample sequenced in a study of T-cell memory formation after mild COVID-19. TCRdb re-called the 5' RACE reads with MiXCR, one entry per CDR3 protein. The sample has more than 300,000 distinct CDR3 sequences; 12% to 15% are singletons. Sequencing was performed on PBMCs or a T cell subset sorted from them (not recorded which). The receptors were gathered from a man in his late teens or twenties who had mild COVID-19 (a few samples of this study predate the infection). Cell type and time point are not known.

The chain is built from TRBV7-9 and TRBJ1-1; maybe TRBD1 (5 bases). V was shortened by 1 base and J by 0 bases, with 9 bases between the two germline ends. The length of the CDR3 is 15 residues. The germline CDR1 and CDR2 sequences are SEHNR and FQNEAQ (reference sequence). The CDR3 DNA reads TGTGCCAGCAGCTTAGGGGGCGAGTTGAACACTGAAGCTTTCTTT. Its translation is CASSLGGELNTEAFF.

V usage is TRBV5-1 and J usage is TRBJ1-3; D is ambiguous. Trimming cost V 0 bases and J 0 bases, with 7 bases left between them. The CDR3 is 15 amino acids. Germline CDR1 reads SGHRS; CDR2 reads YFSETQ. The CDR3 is CASSLGLLSGNTIYF. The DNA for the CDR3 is TGCGCCAGCAGCTTGGGGCTGCTCTCTGGAAACACCATATATTTT.

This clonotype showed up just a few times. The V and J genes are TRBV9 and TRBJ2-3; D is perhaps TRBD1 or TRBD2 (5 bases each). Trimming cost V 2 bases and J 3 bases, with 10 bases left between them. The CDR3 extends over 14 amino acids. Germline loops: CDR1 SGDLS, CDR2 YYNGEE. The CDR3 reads CASSVEGETDTQYF. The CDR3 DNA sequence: TGTGCCAGCAGCGTGGAAGGGGAGACAGATACGCAGTATTTT. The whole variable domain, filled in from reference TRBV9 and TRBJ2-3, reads DSGVTQTPKHLITATGQRVTLRCSPRSGDLSVYWYQQSLDQGLQFLIQYYNGEERAKGNILERFSAQQFPDLHSELNLSSLELGDSALYFCASSVEGETDTQYFGPGTRLTVL.

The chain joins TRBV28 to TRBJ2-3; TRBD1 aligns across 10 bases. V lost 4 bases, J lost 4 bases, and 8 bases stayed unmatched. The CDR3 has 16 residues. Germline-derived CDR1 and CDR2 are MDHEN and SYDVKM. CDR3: CASSSTGTGAADTQYF. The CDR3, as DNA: TGTGCCAGCAGTTCCACCGGGACAGGGGCGGCAGATACGCAGTATTTT.

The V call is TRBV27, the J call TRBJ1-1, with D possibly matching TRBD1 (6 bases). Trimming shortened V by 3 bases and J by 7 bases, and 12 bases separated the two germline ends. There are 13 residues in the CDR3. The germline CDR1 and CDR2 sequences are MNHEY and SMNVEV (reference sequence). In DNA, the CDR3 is TGTGCCAGCAGTTTCGACCTCAGGGGTGAAGCTTTCTTT. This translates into CASSFDLRGEAFF.

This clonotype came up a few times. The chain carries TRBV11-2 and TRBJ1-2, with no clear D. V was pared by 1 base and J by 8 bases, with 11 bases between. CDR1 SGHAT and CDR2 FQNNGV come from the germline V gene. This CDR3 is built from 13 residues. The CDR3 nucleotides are TGTGCCAGCAGCTTAGGGACGGTGTCCGGCTACACCTTC. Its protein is CASSLGTVSGYTF.

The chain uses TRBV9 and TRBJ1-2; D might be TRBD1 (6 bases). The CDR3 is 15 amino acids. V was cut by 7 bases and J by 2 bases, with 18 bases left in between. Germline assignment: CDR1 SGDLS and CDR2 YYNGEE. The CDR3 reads CASYRGGRGNYGYTF. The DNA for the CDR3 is TGTGCCAGCTACCGGGGAGGCAGGGGCAACTATGGCTACACCTTC.

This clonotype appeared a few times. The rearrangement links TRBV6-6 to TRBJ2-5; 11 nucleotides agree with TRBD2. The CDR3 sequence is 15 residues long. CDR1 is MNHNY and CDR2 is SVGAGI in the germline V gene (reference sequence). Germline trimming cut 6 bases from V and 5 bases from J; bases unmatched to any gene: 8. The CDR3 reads CASRLVLAGVETQYF. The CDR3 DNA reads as TGTGCCAGCAGGCTCGTACTAGCGGGGGTTGAGACCCAGTACTTC.

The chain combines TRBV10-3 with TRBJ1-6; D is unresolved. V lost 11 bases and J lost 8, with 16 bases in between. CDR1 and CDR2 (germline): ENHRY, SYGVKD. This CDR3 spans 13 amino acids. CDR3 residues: CAGRSVSDSPLHF. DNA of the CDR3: TGTGCCGGCAGATCAGTCTCGGATTCACCCCTCCACTTT.

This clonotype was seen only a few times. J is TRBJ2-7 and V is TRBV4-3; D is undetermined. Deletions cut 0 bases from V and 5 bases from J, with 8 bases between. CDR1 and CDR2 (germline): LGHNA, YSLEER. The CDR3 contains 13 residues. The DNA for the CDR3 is TGCGCCAGCAGCCAAGATCCGGCAGACGAGCAGTACTTC. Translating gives CASSQDPADEQYF.

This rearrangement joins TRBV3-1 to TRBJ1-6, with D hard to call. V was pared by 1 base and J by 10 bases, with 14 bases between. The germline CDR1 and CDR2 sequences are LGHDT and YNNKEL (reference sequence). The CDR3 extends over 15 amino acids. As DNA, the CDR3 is TGTGCCAGCAGCCAAGTGAGAGGATCTTCGTCACCCCTCCACTTT. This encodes CASSQVRGSSSPLHF.

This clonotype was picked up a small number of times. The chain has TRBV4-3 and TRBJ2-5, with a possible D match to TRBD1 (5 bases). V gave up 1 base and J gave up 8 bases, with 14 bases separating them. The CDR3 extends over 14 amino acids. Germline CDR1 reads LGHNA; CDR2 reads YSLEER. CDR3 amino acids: CASSQVYSGNTQYF. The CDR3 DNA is TGCGCCAGCAGCCAAGTATATTCAGGGAATACCCAGTACTTC.

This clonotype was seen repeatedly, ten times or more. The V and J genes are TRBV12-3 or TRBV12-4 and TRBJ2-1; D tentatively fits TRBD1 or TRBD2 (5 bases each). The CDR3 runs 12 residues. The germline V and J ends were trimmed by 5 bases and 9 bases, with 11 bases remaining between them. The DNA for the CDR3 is TGTGCCAGCAGTCCGGGGACGGTTGAGCAGTTCTTC. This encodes CASSPGTVEQFF.

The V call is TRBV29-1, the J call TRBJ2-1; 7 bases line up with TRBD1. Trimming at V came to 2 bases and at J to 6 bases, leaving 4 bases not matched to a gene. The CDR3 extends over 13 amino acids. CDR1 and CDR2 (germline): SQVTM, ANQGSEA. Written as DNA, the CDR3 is TGCAGCGTTGAAAGAGGGGACAGCAATGAGCAGTTCTTC. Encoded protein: CSVERGDSNEQFF.

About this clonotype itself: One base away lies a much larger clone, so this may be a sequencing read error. Here the CDR3 reads CASSTTVYEQCF. Here the CDR3 DNA reads TGTGCCAGCAGTACGACAGTATACGAGCAGTGCTTC. This chain joins TRBV6-6 and TRBJ2-7; the D gene is possibly TRBD1 (5 bases). The CDR3 is 12 amino acids. Germline V CDR1 and CDR2: MNHNY, SVGAGI (reference sequence).

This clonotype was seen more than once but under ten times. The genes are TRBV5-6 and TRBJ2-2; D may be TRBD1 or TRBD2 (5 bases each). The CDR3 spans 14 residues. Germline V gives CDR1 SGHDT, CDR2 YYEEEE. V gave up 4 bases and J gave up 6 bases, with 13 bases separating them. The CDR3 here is CASSIPGRSGELFF. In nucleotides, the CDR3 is TGTGCCAGCAGCATACCGGGACGGTCCGGGGAGCTGTTTTTT.

The chain's CDR3 is CASSKGDRGLEDTQYF. CDR3 sequence (DNA): TGCGCCAGCAGCAAGGGCGACAGGGGTCTTGAAGATACGCAGTATTTT. This rearrangement joins TRBV5-1 to TRBJ2-3, with 8 bases matching TRBD1. V gave up 4 bases and J gave up 5 bases; unmatched junction bases: 12. The germline CDR1 and CDR2 sequences are SGHRS and YFSETQ. The CDR3 is 16 residues long.

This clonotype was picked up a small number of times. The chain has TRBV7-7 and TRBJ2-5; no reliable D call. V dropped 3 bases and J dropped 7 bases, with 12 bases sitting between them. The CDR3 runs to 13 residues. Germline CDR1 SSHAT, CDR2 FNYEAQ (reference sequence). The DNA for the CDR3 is TGTGCCAGCAGCTTCGGTACTCGCGCGACCCAGTACTTC. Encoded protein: CASSFGTRATQYF.

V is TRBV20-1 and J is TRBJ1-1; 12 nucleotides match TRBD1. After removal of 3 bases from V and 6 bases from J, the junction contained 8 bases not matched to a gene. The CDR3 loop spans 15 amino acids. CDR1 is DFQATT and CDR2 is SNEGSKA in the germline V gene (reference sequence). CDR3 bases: TGCAGTGCTAGGGTTGGGGACAGGGGGCCCCCTGAAGCTTTCTTT. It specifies CSARVGDRGPPEAFF.

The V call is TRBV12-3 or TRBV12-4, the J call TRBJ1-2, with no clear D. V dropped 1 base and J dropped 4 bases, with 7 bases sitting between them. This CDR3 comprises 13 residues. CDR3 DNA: TGTGCCAGCAGTTTAGTGGGCCGCTATGGCTACACCTTC. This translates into CASSLVGRYGYTF.

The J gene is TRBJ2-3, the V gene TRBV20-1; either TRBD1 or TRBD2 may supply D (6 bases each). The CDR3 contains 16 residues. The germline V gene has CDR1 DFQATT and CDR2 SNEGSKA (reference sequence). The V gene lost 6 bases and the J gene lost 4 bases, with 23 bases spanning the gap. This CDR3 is CSAPTLWQGRSDTQYF. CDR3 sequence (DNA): TGCAGTGCCCCTACACTCTGGCAGGGGAGGTCAGATACGCAGTATTTT.

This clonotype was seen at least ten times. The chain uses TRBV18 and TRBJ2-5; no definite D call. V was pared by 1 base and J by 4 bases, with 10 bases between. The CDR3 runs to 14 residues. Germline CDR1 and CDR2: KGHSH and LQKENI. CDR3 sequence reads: CASSPQFFRETQYF. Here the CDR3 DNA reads TGTGCCAGCTCACCACAGTTTTTCCGAGAGACCCAGTACTTC.

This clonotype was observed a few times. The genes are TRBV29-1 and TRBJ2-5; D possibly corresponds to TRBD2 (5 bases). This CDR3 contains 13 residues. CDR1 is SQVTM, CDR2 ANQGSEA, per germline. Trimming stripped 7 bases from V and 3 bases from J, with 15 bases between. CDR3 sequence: CSAGRDFEETQYF. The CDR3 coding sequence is TGCAGCGCTGGCCGGGATTTCGAAGAGACCCAGTACTTC. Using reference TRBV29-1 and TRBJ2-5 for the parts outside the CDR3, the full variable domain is SAVISQKPSRDICQRGTSLTIQCQVDSQVTMMFWYRQQPGQSLTLIATANQGSEATYESGFVIDKFPISRPNLTFSTLTVSNMSPEDSSIYLCSAGRDFEETQYFGPGTRLLVL.